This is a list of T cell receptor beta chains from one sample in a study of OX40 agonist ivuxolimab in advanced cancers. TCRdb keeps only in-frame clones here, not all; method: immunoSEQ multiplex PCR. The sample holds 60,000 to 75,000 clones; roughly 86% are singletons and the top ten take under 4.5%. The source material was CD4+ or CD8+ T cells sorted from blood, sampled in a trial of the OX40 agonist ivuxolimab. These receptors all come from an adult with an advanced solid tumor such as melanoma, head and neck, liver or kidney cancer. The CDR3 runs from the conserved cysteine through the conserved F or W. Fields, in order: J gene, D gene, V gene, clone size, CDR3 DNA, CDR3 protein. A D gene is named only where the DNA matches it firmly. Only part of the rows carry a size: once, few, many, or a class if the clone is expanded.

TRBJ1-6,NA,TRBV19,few,TGTGCCAGTAGAGGGAAGCTTAATTCACCCCTCCACTTT,CASRGKLNSPLHF
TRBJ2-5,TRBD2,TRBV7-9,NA,TGTGCCAGCAGCTTAAACGGGGGGGCGAGCTGGGAGACCCAGTACTTC,CASSLNGGASWETQYF
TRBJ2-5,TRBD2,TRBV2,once,TGTGCCAGCAGTTTTTCTAGCGGGGGCTTCCAAGAGACCCAGTACTTC,CASSFSSGGFQETQYF
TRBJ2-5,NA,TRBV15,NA,TGTGCCACCAGCAGAGGGACTGAAGAGACCCAGTACTTC,CATSRGTEETQYF
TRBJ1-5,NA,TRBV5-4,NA,TGTGCCAGCAGCTTGGATCCAGCGTGGGGGGGACAGCCCCAGCATTTT,CASSLDPAWGGQPQHF
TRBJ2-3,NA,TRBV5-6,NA,TGTGCCAGCAGCCCCATGAACACAGATACGCAGTATTTT,CASSPMNTDTQYF
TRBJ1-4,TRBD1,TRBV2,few,TGTGCCAGCAGCGTGGACAGGGATGAAAAACTGTTTTTT,CASSVDRDEKLFF
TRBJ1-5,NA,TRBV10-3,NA,TGTGCCATCAGTCCTGGGGCATTTAGGTTGGGGTCCCAGCATTTT,CAISPGAFRLGSQHF
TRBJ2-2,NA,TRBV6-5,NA,TGTGCCAGCAGGCTCGATAGGGAGCTGTTTTTT,CASRLDRELFF
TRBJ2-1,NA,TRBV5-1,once,TGCGCCAGCAGCTTGCAGAGTAATTTAAATGAGCAGTTCTTC,CASSLQSNLNEQFF
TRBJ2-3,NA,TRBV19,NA,TGTGCCAGTAGTAGGGGGGCAGCCGGGGGCACAGATACGCAGTATTTT,CASSRGAAGGTDTQYF
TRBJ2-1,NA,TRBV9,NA,TGTGCCAGCAGCGTTCAAGGCAATGAGCAGTTCTTC,CASSVQGNEQFF
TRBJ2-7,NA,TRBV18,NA,TGTGCCAGCTCACCCGGGTCCGTGCCGACCTACGAGCAGTACTTC,CASSPGSVPTYEQYF
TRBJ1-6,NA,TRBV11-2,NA,TGTGCCAGCAGCTTAGATCGGGAGACACTCTTTTCACCCCTCCACTTT,CASSLDRETLFSPLHF
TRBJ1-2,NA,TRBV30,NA,TGTGCCTGGACAACCCCTCCGGGGGAACGGGATGGCTACACCTTC,CAWTTPPGERDGYTF
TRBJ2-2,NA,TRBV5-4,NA,TGTGCCAGCAGCCCCCCCACGGGGGGCGTCTCCGGGGAGCTGTTTTTT,CASSPPTGGVSGELFF
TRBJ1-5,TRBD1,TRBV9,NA,TGTGCCAGCAGCGTGGGACAGACCAATCAGCCCCAGCATTTT,CASSVGQTNQPQHF
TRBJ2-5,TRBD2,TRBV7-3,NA,TGTGCCAGCAGCCCCGGACGGGCCCGGGCGGGGGGACAAGAGACCCAGTACTTC,CASSPGRARAGGQETQYF
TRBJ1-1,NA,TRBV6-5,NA,TGTGCCAGCAGTTACGGGGGAGACTCCTGGAACACTGAAGCTTTCTTT,CASSYGGDSWNTEAFF
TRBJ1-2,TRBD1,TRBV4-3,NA,TGCGCCAGCAGCCAACTGACAGGGGACTATGGCTACACCTTC,CASSQLTGDYGYTF
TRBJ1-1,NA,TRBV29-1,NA,TGCAGCGTTGAAGATGGCCCCCAGGGTATTGGCACTGAAGCTTTCTTT,CSVEDGPQGIGTEAFF
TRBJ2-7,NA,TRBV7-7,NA,TGTGCTAGCAGCTTGGGGGTATGTGGGGACGGAAACGAGCAGTACTTC,CASSLGVCGDGNEQYF
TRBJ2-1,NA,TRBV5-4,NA,TGTGCCAGCAGTTCCCCCTACAATGAGCAGTTCTTC,CASSSPYNEQFF
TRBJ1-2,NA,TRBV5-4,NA,TGTGCCAGCAGCTTGGATGGGGGGCGCATCTATGGCTACACCTTC,CASSLDGGRIYGYTF
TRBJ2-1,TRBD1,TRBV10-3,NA,TGTGCCATTCACAGGGGGCAAGAGGATGAGCAGTTCTTC,CAIHRGQEDEQFF
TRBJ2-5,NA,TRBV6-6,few,TGTGCCAGCAGCTTGGCGAGGCTAAAGACCCAGTACTTC,CASSLARLKTQYF
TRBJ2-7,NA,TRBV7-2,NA,TGTGCCAGCAGCTTACAATCGGACAGTCTCGAGCAGTACTTC,CASSLQSDSLEQYF
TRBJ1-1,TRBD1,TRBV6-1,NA,TGTGCCAGCAGTGGGCAAACAGGGGGCAAGACTGAAGCTTTCTTT,CASSGQTGGKTEAFF